The present TCR beta chain was sequenced within a study of identifying expanded T cells in peripheral blood (dated by TCRdb to between 2017 and 2020). Study-wide context: Separate aliquots of the same genomic DNA pool were sequenced to produce technical replicates, and four replicates were compared in pairs. The research as a whole found: In all healthy donors, the variance in clone template counts between samples taken around two weeks apart rose significantly as total template count increased. The authors expected biological variance in healthy repertoires might increase further over much longer intervals such as months to years. The binomial model flagged 0.9 to 1.5 differentially abundant clones between technical replicates, compared with about 16 over around two weeks and 19 over around 4 weeks. Across all healthy-donor time intervals, the beta-binomial model significantly lowered both the number of clones called differentially abundant and the false-positive rate.

No immune events such as infections were documented for the healthy donors during the collection period. Time-dependent variance in a beta-binomial model of T-cell clone differential abundance was calibrated using healthy-donor blood repertoires as a training cohort. The training cohort comprised about ten healthy donors, 3 female and 7 male. On average the donors were 43 years old, and their ages spanned about 29 to 64 years. Whole blood, obtained from a commercial supplier, was collected from each healthy donor at three time points spaced approximately 13 days apart. Genomic DNA was extracted from unsorted whole blood for immunosequencing. In regard to this clone: The clone's antigen remains unknown. Per-nucleotide qualities are absent, and no much larger clonotype sits a single base away. This sample includes further DNA sequences coding for the same CDR3.

The immunoSEQ Assay, which uses bias-controlled multiplex PCR amplification of genomic DNA, was used to profile TCRbeta CDR3 regions. In the authors' own workflow: The absolute abundance of each unique TCRbeta CDR3 region was quantified after sequences were collapsed and filtered. Differential abundance was tested with a binomial (Fisher-equivalent) model and with a beta-binomial model adding time-dependent variance fitted from healthy donors. Clones with fewer than 5 combined templates were removed, and a clone was called differentially abundant if the clone's Benjamini-Hochberg FDR was below 0.01. In the beta-binomial model, variance was expressed as a function of the total template count across the two samples, in the form v = (b*log(k)+a)^2. Not all clones reach the TCRdb copy of this immuneACCESS table, which keeps in-frame sequences only. Checked studies attribute under half of the gap to unresolved V genes and leave the rest unexplained. The DNA was the basis for D and trimming; V, J and clone size are from that table. This sample has 84,000 or so clones in its table, and around 90% of those were observed once. The biggest ten clones account for 7.3% of the sample.

V is pruned by 6 bases and J by 0 bases, leaving 2 bases of the junction without a gene match. The CDR3 measures 14 amino acids from cysteine to phenylalanine. Only the CDR3 portion is preserved as DNA: 42 bases, with reading frame beginning at the first base. Sequences SNHLY (CDR1) and FYNNEI (CDR2) are obtained from the germline V gene. This TCR was recovered from a person aged 18 to 75 in good health. Sequencing input: blood. The rearrangement combines TRBV2 with TRBJ1-1, and TRBD1 aligns with 9 junction nucleotides. At the DNA level, the sequence is TGTGCCAGCAGGTACAGGGGGCTGAACACTGAAGCTTTCTTT. Translated, this is CASRYRGLNTEAFF.